This T cell receptor beta chain was identified during a study of PD-L1 blockade in urothelial cancer. Time point defined: peripheral blood 6 weeks after treatment start. Locally advanced or metastatic urothelial carcinoma affected all patients. The repertoire was sequenced with immunoSEQ multiplex PCR; TCRdb's copy has only in-frame clones and lacks some. The sample records over 100,000 clones, under 95% being singletons. This specimen was PBMCs, taken around atezolizumab (anti-PD-L1) treatment. The TCR sequence derives from a man between 60 and 75 years old with urothelial cancer.

In nucleotides, the CDR3 is TGTGCCAGCAGCGGGCGACTGGGGGCGCTTTTAAATGAGCAGTTCTTC. It specifies CASSGRLGALLNEQFF. This chain uses TRBV5-8 with TRBJ2-1; perhaps TRBD1 as D (6 bases). The ends were cut back, 4 bases at V and 7 bases at J, with 21 bases in the middle. The CDR3 loop spans 16 amino acids. Germline CDR1 is SGHTS and CDR2 is YDEGEE.